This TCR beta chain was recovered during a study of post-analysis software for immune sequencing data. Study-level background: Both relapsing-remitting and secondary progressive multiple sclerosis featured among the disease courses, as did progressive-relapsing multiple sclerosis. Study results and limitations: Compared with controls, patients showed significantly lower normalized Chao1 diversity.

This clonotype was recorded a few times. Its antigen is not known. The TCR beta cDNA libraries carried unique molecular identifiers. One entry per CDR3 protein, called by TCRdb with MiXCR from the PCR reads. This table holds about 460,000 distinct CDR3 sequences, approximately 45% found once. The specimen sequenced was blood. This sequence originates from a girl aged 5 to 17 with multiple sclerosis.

DNA for the CDR3: TGTGCCAGCAGCGCAGCAGGGACCCTAGCCAAAAACATTCAGTACTTC. Amino acids: CASSAAGTLAKNIQYF. V usage is TRBV6-5 and J usage is TRBJ2-4; D assignment may be TRBD1 or TRBD2 (5 bases each). The CDR3 loop spans 16 amino acids. Between the trimmed V and J ends, which lost 6 bases and 0 bases, there was a span of 15 bases. Germline values: CDR1 MNHEY, CDR2 SVGAGI.